The sequence of this T cell receptor (beta chain) was determined in a study of blood T cell repertoires in COVID-19. About the study: Spain, Italy and the United States supplied samples that represented acute and convalescent COVID-19. Sources were T cells, B-cell-depleted T cells, or PBMCs; the material itself was cDNA or gDNA.

The CDR3 covers 12 residues. The V and J ends lost 5 bases and 11 bases respectively, with 15 bases between them. Looked up from germline, CDR1 is SGHTA and CDR2 is FQGNSA. Methods used by the authors: By means of reference gene primer amplification, nucleated cell counts were estimated. This table comes from immunoSEQ multiplex PCR, and its TCRdb copy is limited to in-frame clones, with some not included. V, J and clone size are taken as reported in that table, and D and trimming were inferred from the DNA itself. The sample has over 200,000 clones; 80% to 90% are singletons. Sequencing input: peripheral blood. V is TRBV7-2 and J is TRBJ1-1; D is unresolved. The source of this sequence is a man aged 35-49 years who had recovered from COVID-19. CDR3 amino acids: CASSPPRSWAFF. The CDR3 bases are TGTGCCAGCAGCCCCCCCCGGTCCTGGGCTTTCTTT.